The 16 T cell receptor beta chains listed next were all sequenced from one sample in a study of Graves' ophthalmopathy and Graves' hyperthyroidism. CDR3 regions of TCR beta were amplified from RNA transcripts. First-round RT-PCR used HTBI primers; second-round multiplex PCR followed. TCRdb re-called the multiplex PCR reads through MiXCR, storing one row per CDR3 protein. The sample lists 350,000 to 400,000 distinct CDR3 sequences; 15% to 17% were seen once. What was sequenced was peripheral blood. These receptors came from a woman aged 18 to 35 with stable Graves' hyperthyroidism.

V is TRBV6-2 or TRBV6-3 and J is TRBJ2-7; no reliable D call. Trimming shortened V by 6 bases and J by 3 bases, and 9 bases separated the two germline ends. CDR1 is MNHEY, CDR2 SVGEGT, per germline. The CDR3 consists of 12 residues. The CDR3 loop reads CASSHRLYEQYF. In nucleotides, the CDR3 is TGTGCCAGCAGCCACCGACTCTACGAGCAGTACTTC.

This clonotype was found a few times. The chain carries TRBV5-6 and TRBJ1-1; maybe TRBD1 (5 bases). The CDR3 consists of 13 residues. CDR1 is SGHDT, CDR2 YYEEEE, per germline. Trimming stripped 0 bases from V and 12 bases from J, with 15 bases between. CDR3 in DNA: TGTGCCAGCAGCTTGGCGGGCCAAGGGACGACTTTCTTT. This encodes CASSLAGQGTTFF. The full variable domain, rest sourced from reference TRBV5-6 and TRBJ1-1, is DAGVTQSPTHLIKTRGQQVTLRCSPKSGHDTVSWYQQALGQGPQFIFQYYEEEERQRGNFPDRFSGHQFPNYSSELNVNALLLGDSALYLCASSLAGQGTTFFGQGTRLTVV.

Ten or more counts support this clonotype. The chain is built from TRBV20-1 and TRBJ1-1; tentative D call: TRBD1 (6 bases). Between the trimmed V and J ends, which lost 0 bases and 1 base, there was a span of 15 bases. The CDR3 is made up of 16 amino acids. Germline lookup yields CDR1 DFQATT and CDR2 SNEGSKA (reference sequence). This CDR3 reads CSARDGGPGGNTEAFF. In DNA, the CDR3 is TGCAGTGCTAGAGATGGGGGGCCGGGCGGGAACACTGAAGCTTTCTTT.

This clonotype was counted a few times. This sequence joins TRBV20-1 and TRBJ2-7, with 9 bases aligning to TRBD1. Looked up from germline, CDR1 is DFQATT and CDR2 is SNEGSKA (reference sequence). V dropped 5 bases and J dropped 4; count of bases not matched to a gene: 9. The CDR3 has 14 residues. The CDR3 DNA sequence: TGCAGTGCTCCGACAGGGACAGGGCTATACGAGCAGTACTTC. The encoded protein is CSAPTGTGLYEQYF.

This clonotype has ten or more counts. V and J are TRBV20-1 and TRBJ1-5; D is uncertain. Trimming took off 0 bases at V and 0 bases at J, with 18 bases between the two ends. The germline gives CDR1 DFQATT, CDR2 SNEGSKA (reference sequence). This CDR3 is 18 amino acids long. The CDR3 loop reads CSARDQSTQLSSNQPQHF. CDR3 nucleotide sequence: TGCAGTGCTAGAGATCAATCTACACAACTCAGTAGCAATCAGCCCCAGCATTTT.

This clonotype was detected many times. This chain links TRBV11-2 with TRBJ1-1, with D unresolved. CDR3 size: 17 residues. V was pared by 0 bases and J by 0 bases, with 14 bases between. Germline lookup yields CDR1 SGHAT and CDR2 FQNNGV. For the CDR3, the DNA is TGTGCCAGCAGCTTAGATCTGGCGGGCCGTTTGAACACTGAAGCTTTCTTT. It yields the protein CASSLDLAGRLNTEAFF.

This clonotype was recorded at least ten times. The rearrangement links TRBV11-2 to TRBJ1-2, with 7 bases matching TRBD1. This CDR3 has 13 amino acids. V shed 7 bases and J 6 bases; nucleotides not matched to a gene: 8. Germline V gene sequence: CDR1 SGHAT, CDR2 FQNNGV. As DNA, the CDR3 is TGTGCCAGCAACCCGACAGGGTGGGATGGCTACACCTTC. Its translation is CASNPTGWDGYTF.

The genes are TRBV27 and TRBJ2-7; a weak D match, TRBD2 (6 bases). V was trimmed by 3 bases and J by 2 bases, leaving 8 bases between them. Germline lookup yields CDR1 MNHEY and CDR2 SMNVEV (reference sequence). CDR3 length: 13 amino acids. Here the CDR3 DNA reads TGTGCCAGCAGTTTTGGGAGGCCCTACGAGCAGTACTTC. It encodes CASSFGRPYEQYF.

The CDR3 loop reads CASSEQGPSGNTIYF. CDR3 nucleotides: TGTGCCAGCAGCGAACAGGGGCCCTCTGGAAACACCATATATTTT. The chain links TRBV28 to TRBJ1-3; the match to TRBD1 covers 7 bases. Germline trimming cut 6 bases from V and 0 bases from J; bases unmatched to any gene: 5. CDR3 length: 15 residues. Germline assignment: CDR1 MDHEN and CDR2 SYDVKM.

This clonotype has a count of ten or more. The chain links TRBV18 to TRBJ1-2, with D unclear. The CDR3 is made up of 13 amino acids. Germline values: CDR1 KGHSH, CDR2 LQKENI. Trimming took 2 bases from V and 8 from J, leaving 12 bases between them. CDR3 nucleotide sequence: TGTGCCAGCTCACCAACTAGTGAGGGCGGCTACACCTTC. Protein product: CASSPTSEGGYTF.

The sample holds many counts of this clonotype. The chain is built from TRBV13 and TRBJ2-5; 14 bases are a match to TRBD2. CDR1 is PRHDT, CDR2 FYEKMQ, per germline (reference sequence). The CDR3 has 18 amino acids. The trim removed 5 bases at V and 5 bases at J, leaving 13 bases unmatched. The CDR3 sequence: CASSSPGTSGGDRETQYF. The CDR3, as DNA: TGTGCCAGCAGCAGCCCCGGGACTAGCGGGGGTGATCGGGAGACCCAGTACTTC.

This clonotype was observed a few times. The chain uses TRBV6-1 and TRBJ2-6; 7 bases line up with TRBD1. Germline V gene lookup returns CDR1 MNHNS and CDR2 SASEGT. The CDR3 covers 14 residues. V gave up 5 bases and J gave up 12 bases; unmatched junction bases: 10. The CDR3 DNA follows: TGTGCCAGCAGTCCCCCCGGGACAGTGCGCGTCCTGACTTTC. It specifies CASSPPGTVRVLTF.

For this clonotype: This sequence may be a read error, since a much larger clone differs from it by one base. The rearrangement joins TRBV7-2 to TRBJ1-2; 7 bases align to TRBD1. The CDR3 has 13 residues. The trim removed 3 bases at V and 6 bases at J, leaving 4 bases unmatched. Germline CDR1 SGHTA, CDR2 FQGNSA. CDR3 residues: CASSFGTEHGYTF. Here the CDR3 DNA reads TGTGCCAGCAGCTTTGGGACAGAGCATGGCTACACCTTC.

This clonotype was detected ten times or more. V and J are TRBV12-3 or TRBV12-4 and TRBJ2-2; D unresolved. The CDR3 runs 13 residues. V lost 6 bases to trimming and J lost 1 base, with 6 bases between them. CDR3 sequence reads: CASRYRNTGELFF. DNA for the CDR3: TGTGCCAGCAGGTACAGGAACACCGGGGAGCTGTTTTTT.

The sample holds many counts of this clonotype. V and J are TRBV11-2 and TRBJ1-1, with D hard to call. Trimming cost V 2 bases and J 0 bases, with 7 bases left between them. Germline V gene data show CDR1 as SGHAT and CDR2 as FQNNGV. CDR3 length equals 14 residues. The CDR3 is CASSLSLLNTEAFF. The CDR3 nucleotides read TGTGCCAGCAGCTTAAGCCTCCTGAACACTGAAGCTTTCTTT.

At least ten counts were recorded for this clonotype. The CDR3 loop reads CATGQDFLEQYF. The CDR3 bases are TGTGCCACGGGACAGGACTTCTTAGAGCAGTACTTC. The J gene is TRBJ2-7, the V gene TRBV12-3 or TRBV12-4, with 8 nucleotides matching TRBD1. This CDR3 spans 12 amino acids. Trimming removed 10 bases from V and 7 bases from J; junction bases left unmatched: 9.